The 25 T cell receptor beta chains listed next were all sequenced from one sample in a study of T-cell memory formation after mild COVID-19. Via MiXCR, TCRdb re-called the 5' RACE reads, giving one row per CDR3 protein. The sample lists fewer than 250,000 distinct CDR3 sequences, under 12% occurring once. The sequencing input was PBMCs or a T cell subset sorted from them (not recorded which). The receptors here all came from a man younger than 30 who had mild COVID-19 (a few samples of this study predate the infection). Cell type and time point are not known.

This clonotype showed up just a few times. The CDR3 here is CSVRRQGRGQETQYF. The CDR3, as DNA: TGCAGCGTTCGTCGACAGGGAAGGGGGCAAGAGACCCAGTACTTC. This chain connects TRBV29-1 to TRBJ2-5, with 7 bases aligning to TRBD1. The CDR3 contains 15 residues. Unmatched junction bases numbered 11, after V lost 5 bases and J lost 2 bases. Germline CDR1 and CDR2: SQVTM and ANQGSEA.

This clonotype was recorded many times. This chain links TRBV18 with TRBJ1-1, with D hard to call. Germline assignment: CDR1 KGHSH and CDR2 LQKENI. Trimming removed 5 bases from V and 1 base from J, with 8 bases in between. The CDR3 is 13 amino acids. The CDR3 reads CASSDQANTEAFF. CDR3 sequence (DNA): TGTGCCAGCTCAGACCAGGCGAACACTGAAGCTTTCTTT.

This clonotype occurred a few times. CDR3 DNA: TGTGCCACCAGCAGAGATCGTACAGTTACATATGGCTACACCTTC. This translates into CATSRDRTVTYGYTF. J is TRBJ1-2 and V is TRBV15; D unclear. The V end was cut by 0 bases, the J end by 5 bases, with 13 bases between. Germline V CDR1 and CDR2: LNHNV, YYDKDF (reference sequence). The CDR3 is 15 amino acids.

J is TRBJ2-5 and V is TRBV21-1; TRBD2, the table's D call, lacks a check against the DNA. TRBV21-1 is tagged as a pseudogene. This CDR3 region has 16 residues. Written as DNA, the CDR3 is TGTGCCAGCACCCAAAGCGGAGCGGGGTGGGGAGAGACCCAGTACTTC. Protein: CASTQSGAGWGETQYF.

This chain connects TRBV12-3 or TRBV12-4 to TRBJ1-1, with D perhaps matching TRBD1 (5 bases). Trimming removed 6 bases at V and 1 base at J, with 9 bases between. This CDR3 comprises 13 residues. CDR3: CASRARENTEAFF. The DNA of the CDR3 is TGTGCCAGCAGGGCCAGGGAGAACACTGAAGCTTTCTTT.

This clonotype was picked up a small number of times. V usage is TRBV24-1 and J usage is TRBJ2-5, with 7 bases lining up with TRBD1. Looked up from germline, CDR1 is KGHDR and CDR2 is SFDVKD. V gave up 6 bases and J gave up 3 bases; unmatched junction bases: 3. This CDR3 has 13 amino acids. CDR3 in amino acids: CATSFGTEETQYF. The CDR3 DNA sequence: TGTGCCACCAGTTTCGGGACAGAAGAGACCCAGTACTTC.

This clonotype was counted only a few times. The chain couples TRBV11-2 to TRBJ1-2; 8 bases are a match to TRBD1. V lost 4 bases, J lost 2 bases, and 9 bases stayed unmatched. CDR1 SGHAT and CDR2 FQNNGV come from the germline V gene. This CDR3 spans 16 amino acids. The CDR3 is CASSSLKRTGNYGYTF. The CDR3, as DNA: TGTGCCAGCAGCTCACTCAAGAGGACAGGGAACTATGGCTACACCTTC.

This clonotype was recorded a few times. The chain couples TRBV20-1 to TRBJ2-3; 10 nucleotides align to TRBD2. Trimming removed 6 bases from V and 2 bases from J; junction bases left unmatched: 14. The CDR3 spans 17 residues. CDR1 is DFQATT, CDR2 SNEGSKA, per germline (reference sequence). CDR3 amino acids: CSAAPYLAGVITDTQYF. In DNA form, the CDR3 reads TGCAGTGCCGCACCTTACCTAGCGGGGGTGATCACAGATACGCAGTATTTT.

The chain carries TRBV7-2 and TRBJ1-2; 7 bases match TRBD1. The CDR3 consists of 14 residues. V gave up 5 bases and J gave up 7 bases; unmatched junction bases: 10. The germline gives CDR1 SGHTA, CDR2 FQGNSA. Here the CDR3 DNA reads TGTGCCAGCAGCCCGTCGGACAGGTGGGGTGGCTACACCTTC. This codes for CASSPSDRWGGYTF.

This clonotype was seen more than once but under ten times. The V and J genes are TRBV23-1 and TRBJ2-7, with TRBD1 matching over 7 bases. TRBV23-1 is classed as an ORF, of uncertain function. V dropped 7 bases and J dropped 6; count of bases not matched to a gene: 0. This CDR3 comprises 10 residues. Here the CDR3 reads CASTGGEQYV. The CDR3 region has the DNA TGCGCCAGCACAGGGGGCGAGCAGTACGTC.

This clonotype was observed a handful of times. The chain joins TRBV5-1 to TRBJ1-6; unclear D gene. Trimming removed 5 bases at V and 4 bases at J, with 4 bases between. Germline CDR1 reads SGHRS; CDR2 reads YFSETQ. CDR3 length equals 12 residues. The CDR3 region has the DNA TGCGCCAGCAGTGGGTATAATTCACCCCTCCACTTT. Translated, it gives CASSGYNSPLHF.

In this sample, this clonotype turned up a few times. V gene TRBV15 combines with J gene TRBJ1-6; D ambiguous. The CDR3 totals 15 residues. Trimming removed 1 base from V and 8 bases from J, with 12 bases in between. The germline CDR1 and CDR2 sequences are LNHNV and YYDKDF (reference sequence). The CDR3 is CATSRVGSLYSPLHF. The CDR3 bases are TGTGCCACCAGCAGAGTTGGGTCTCTCTATTCACCCCTCCACTTT.

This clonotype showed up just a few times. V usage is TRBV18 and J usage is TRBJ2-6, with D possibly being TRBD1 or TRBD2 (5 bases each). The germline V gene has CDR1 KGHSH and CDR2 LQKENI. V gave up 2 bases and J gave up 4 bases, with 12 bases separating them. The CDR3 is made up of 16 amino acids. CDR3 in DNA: TGTGCCAGCTCACCAATTGCAGGGACCGGGGCCAACGTCCTGACTTTC. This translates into CASSPIAGTGANVLTF.

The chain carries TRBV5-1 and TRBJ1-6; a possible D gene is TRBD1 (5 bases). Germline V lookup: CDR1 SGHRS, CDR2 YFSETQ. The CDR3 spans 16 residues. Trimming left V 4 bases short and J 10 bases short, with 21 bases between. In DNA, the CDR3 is TGCGCCAGCAGCCCGGGGGGGAGCGCGGTGGGCTCACCCCTCCACTTT. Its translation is CASSPGGSAVGSPLHF.

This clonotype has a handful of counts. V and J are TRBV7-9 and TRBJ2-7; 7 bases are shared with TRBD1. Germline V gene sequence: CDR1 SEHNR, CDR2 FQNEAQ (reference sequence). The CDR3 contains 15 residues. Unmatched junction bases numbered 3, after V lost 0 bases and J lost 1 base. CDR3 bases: TGTGCCAGCAGCTTAGCCCGGGACAGATCCTACGAGCAGTACTTC. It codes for CASSLARDRSYEQYF.

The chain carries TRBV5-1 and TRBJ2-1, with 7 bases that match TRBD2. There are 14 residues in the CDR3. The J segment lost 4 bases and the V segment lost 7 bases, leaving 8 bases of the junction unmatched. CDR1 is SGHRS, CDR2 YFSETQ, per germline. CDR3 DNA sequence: TGCGCCAGCGAGACGGGGGGACGTTACAATGAGCAGTTCTTC. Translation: CASETGGRYNEQFF.

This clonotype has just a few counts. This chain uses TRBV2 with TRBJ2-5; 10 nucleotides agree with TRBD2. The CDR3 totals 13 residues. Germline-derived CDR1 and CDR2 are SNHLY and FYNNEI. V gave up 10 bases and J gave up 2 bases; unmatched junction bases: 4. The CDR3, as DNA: TGTGCCACCGGGACTAGCGTTCAAGAGACCCAGTACTTC. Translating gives CATGTSVQETQYF.

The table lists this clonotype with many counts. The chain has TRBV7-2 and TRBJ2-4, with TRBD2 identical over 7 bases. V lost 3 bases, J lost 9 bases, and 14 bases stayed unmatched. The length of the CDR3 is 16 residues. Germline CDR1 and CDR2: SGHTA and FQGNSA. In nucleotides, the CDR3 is TGTGCCAGCAGCTTGGACGTCCGCGTCGGGGGGACCATTCAGTACTTC. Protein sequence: CASSLDVRVGGTIQYF.

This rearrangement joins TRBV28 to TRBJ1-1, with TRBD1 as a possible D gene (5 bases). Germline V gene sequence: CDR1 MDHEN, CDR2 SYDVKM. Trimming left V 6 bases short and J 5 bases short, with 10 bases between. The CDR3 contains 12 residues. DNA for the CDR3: TGTGCCAGCAGCACCAGGGTGACTGAAGCTTTCTTT. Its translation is CASSTRVTEAFF.

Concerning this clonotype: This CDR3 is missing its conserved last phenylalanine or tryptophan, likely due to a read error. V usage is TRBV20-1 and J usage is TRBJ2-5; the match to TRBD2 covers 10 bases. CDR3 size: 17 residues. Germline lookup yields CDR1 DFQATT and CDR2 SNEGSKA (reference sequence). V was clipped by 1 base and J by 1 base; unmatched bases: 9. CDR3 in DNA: TGCAGTGCTAGAGGCGTACTAGCGGGGCGAGTCCAAGAGACCCAGTACTTA. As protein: CSARGVLAGRVQETQYL.

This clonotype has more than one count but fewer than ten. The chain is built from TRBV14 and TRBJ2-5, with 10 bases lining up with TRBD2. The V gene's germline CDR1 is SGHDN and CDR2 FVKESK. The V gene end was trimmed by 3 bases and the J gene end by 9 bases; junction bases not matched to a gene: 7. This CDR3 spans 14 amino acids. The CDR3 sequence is CASSQSGLAQPQYF. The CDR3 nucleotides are TGTGCCAGCAGCCAGTCGGGACTAGCGCAACCCCAGTACTTC.

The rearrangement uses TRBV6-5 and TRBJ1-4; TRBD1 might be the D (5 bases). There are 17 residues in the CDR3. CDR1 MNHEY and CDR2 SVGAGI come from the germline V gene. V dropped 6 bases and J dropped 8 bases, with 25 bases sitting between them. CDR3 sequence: CASRRAGGTQLGEKLFF. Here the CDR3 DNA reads TGTGCCAGCAGACGTGCGGGAGGGACCCAACTGGGAGAAAAACTGTTTTTT.

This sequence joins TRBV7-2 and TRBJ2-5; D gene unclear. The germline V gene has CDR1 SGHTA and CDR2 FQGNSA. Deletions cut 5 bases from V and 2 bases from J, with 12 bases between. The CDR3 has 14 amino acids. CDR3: CASSRWTDQETQYF. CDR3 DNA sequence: TGTGCCAGCAGCCGATGGACGGATCAAGAGACCCAGTACTTC.

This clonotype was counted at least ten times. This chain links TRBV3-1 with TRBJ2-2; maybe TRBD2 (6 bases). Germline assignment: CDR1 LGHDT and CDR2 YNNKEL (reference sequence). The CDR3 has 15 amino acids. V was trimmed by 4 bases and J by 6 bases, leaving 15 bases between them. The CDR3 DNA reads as TGTGCCAGCAGCCCCTGGGGCGGGGACGCCGGGGAGCTGTTTTTT. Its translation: CASSPWGGDAGELFF.

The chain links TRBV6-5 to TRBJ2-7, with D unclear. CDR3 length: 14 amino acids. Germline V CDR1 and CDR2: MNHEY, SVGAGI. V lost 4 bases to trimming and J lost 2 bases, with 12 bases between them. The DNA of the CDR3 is TGTGCCAGCAGTTCGATTGAAACGACCTACGAGCAGTACTTC. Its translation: CASSSIETTYEQYF.